A single sample gave rise to the 30 T cell receptor beta chains below, sequenced in a study of identical twins. MiXCR, applied by TCRdb to the 5' RACE reads, yields one record per CDR3 protein. The sample comprises hundreds of thousands of distinct CDR3 sequences, about 20% of which are singletons, and around 14% rests with the top ten. The same sample was also used in a study of T cells expressing NK-cell markers.

The material sequenced was PBMCs. The receptors come from a woman aged 18-35 years in good health.

This rearrangement joins TRBV20-1 to TRBJ2-1, with 11 positions matching TRBD2. This CDR3 has 14 residues. Trimming removed 3 bases from V and 6 bases from J; junction bases left unmatched: 4. The germline V gene encodes CDR1 DFQATT and CDR2 SNEGSKA (reference sequence). The CDR3, as DNA: TGCAGTGCTAGCCTAGCGGGAGGTCTCAATGAGCAGTTCTTC. It encodes CSASLAGGLNEQFF.

This clonotype was observed at least ten times. V and J are TRBV20-1 and TRBJ2-1, with 7 bases matching TRBD2. Germline assignment: CDR1 DFQATT and CDR2 SNEGSKA (reference sequence). This CDR3 is built from 14 residues. Trimming took 5 bases from V and 3 from J; bases not matched to a gene: 7. The CDR3 sequence: CSAALADGYNEQFF. In DNA form, the CDR3 reads TGCAGTGCTGCGCTAGCGGACGGCTACAATGAGCAGTTCTTC.

The rearrangement joins TRBV27 to TRBJ2-7; D uncertain. In germline, CDR1 is MNHEY, CDR2 SMNVEV (reference sequence). Trimming stripped 0 bases from V and 2 bases from J, with 11 bases between. This CDR3 contains 15 residues. The CDR3 protein is CASSLSSRNPYEQYF. The CDR3 DNA sequence: TGTGCCAGCAGTTTATCGTCCCGGAACCCCTACGAGCAGTACTTC.

There are a few counts of this clonotype. The rearrangement joins TRBV3-1 to TRBJ1-4; D uncertain. Germline V gene data show CDR1 as LGHDT and CDR2 as YNNKEL (reference sequence). The CDR3 is made up of 16 amino acids. The V end lost 0 bases, the J end lost 8 bases, and 16 bases lay between the germline ends. In DNA form, the CDR3 reads TGTGCCAGCAGCCAAGATCATCGGGCGAGAGAAGAAAAACTGTTTTTT. Its translation is CASSQDHRAREEKLFF.

The CDR3 coding sequence is TGTGCCAGCAGCTCGGGACAGAGACGGACCTACGAGCAGTACTTC. It codes for CASSSGQRRTYEQYF. The rearrangement joins TRBV7-9 to TRBJ2-7; 7 bases map to TRBD1. CDR3 length equals 15 residues. J gave up 2 bases and V 4 bases, and 8 bases lay outside the gene matches. Germline V CDR1 and CDR2: SEHNR, FQNEAQ (reference sequence).

This clonotype was recorded many times. The DNA for the CDR3 is TGCGCCAGCAGCCCCGGGTACTCCTACAATGAGCAGTTCTTC. Translated, it gives CASSPGYSYNEQFF. The chain is built from TRBV4-3 and TRBJ2-1; D ambiguous. This CDR3 is 14 amino acids long. V was pared by 4 bases and J by 0 bases, with 7 bases between. The germline V gene has CDR1 LGHNA and CDR2 YSLEER.

The table lists this clonotype with a few counts. The CDR3 loop reads CASSLQDGQTQYF. Here the CDR3 DNA reads TGTGCCAGCAGTTTACAGGACGGACAGACCCAGTACTTC. The chain combines TRBV12-3 or TRBV12-4 with TRBJ2-5, with D unresolved. CDR3 length equals 13 residues. V was pared by 2 bases and J by 6 bases, with 10 bases between.

The chain has TRBV7-9 and TRBJ2-3; 10 positions agree with TRBD2. This CDR3 has 16 amino acids. V was clipped by 2 bases and J by 1 base; unmatched bases: 3. The germline V gene has CDR1 SEHNR and CDR2 FQNEAQ (reference sequence). This CDR3 reads CASSLRGTSGTDTQYF. CDR3 DNA: TGTGCCAGCAGCTTACGGGGGACTAGCGGCACAGATACGCAGTATTTT.

This clonotype was seen a few times. This chain connects TRBV24-1 to TRBJ1-5; no clear D. The germline V and J ends were trimmed by 2 bases and 4 bases, with 8 bases remaining between them. CDR1 is KGHDR and CDR2 is SFDVKD in the germline V gene. The CDR3 has 14 amino acids. The CDR3, as DNA: TGTGCCACCAGTGATTCCAGAAAAAATCAGCCCCAGCATTTT. Translation: CATSDSRKNQPQHF.

The DNA for the CDR3 is TGTGCCACATGCCGGGACAGTTCCTACGAGCAGTACTTC. Its protein product is CATCRDSSYEQYF. V and J are TRBV12-3 or TRBV12-4 and TRBJ2-7, with 7 bases identical to TRBD1. This CDR3 has 13 amino acids. Germline trimming cut 10 bases from V and 1 base from J; bases unmatched to any gene: 7.

This clonotype was observed a handful of times. The genes are TRBV20-1 and TRBJ1-1, with TRBD1 as a possible D gene (6 bases). Looked up from germline, CDR1 is DFQATT and CDR2 is SNEGSKA (reference sequence). With 3 bases removed from V and 6 bases from J, the gap between germline ends came to 11 bases. CDR3 length: 12 amino acids. DNA of the CDR3: TGCAGTGCTAGTATAAGGGGGGCTGAAGCTTTCTTT. The encoded protein is CSASIRGAEAFF.

This clonotype has only a few counts. The rearrangement links TRBV9 to TRBJ2-3; 7 bases match TRBD2. CDR1 SGDLS and CDR2 YYNGEE come from the germline V gene. The CDR3 is 14 residues long. Unmatched junction bases numbered 2, after V lost 4 bases and J lost 0 bases. The CDR3 is CASSWEGSTDTQYF. CDR3 nucleotide sequence: TGTGCCAGCAGCTGGGAGGGGAGCACAGATACGCAGTATTTT.

V is TRBV5-1 and J is TRBJ2-7; D remains ambiguous. The CDR3 loop spans 10 amino acids. Per germline, CDR1 SGHRS and CDR2 YFSETQ. The germline V and J ends were trimmed by 6 bases and 0 bases, with 1 base remaining between them. The CDR3 loop is CASISYEQYF. The CDR3 DNA reads as TGCGCCAGCATCTCCTACGAGCAGTACTTC.

The CDR3 loop reads CAISEREGSTTDTQYF. The DNA of the CDR3 is TGTGCCATCAGTGAGAGGGAGGGCTCCACCACAGATACGCAGTATTTT. This rearrangement joins TRBV10-3 to TRBJ2-3, with TRBD2 matching 7 bases. The CDR3 sequence is 16 residues long. V was clipped by 2 bases and J by 2 bases; unmatched bases: 7. Germline loops: CDR1 ENHRY, CDR2 SYGVKD.

This clonotype was observed a handful of times. The rearrangement joins TRBV12-3 or TRBV12-4 to TRBJ2-3, with unresolved D. V shed 5 bases and J shed 7 bases, with 19 bases lying between them. This CDR3 contains 15 residues. CDR3 coding DNA: TGTGCCAGCAGTCCTCGAGAGAAAACCAAATATACGCAGTATTTT. Encoded protein: CASSPREKTKYTQYF.

The V gene is TRBV5-1, the J gene TRBJ2-7, with 8 bases fitting TRBD2. Germline-derived CDR1 and CDR2 are SGHRS and YFSETQ. The ends lost 4 bases at V and 0 bases at J; junction bases unmatched: 9. The CDR3 length is 16 residues. In nucleotides, the CDR3 is TGCGCCAGCAGCGGGACTCTAGCGGGTGACTCCTACGAGCAGTACTTC. Its translation is CASSGTLAGDSYEQYF. Using reference TRBV5-1 and TRBJ2-7 for the parts outside the CDR3, the full variable domain is KAGVTQTPRYLIKTRGQQVTLSCSPISGHRSVSWYQQTPGQGLQFLFEYFSETQRNKGNFPGRFSGRQFSNSRSEMNVSTLELGDSALYLCASSGTLAGDSYEQYFGPGTRLTVT.

This clonotype was found many times. The CDR3, as DNA: TGTGCCAGCAGTCTCGGGACTAGCCGACACGAGCAGTACTTC. It yields the protein CASSLGTSRHEQYF. The chain is built from TRBV6-1 and TRBJ2-7; TRBD2 matches 9 bases. This CDR3 comprises 14 residues. V lost 5 bases, J lost 5 bases, and 7 bases stayed unmatched. The germline V gene encodes CDR1 MNHNS and CDR2 SASEGT.

This clonotype was seen more than once but under ten times. J is TRBJ2-5 and V is TRBV29-1, with a possible D match to TRBD2 (5 bases). The germline V and J ends were trimmed by 4 bases and 2 bases, with 8 bases remaining between them. The CDR3 loop spans 12 amino acids. CDR1 is SQVTM, CDR2 ANQGSEA, per germline. The CDR3 loop is CSVASGQETQYF. DNA of the CDR3: TGCAGCGTTGCGAGCGGACAAGAGACCCAGTACTTC.

This clonotype has more than one count but fewer than ten. V usage is TRBV6-2 or TRBV6-3 and J usage is TRBJ2-3; 14 nucleotides align to TRBD2. The CDR3 runs 16 residues. J was trimmed by 3 bases and V by 7 bases; bases with no gene match: 6. CDR1 is MNHEY and CDR2 is SVGEGT in the germline V gene. For the CDR3, the DNA is TGTGCCAGCATCGAGGGGACTAGCGGGAGTACAGATACGCAGTATTTT. It is translated as CASIEGTSGSTDTQYF.

This clonotype turned up a few times. This chain links TRBV5-1 with TRBJ2-7; perhaps TRBD1 as D (8 bases). CDR1 is SGHRS and CDR2 is YFSETQ in the germline V gene. The CDR3 extends over 16 amino acids. V was cut by 1 base and J by 2 bases, with 16 bases left in between. The CDR3 DNA reads as TGCGCCAGCAGCTTGTGGGGGGGGACAGGCACCTACGAGCAGTACTTC. It is translated as CASSLWGGTGTYEQYF.

This rearrangement joins TRBV30 to TRBJ2-1, with 9 bases that match TRBD2. The CDR3 is 16 residues long. V shed 6 bases and J 4 bases; nucleotides not matched to a gene: 13. Germline CDR1 GTSNPN, CDR2 SVGIG (reference sequence). CDR3 in amino acids: CACPRAASGIYNEQFF. Here the CDR3 DNA reads TGTGCCTGCCCTAGGGCGGCTAGCGGGATATACAATGAGCAGTTCTTC.

This clonotype was picked up many times. The V call is TRBV12-3 or TRBV12-4, the J call TRBJ2-2; D unclear. V gave up 6 bases and J gave up 0 bases, with 11 bases separating them. The CDR3 length is 15 residues. CDR3 protein: CASRFAGSNTGELFF. In DNA form, the CDR3 reads TGTGCCAGCAGATTTGCCGGATCGAACACCGGGGAGCTGTTTTTT.

This clonotype was found a few times. V and J are TRBV5-1 and TRBJ2-7, with D possibly being TRBD1 (5 bases). CDR1 and CDR2 (germline): SGHRS, YFSETQ. The V and J ends lost 6 bases and 6 bases respectively, with 16 bases between them. The CDR3 totals 13 residues. The CDR3 DNA reads TGCGCCAGCACTCTTTGGGGCAGTGGCGAGCAGTACTTC. It yields the protein CASTLWGSGEQYF.

For the CDR3, the DNA is TGTGCCAGCAGCTTAGGAGGGGCCGGGGATGAGCAGTTCTTC. Protein sequence: CASSLGGAGDEQFF. The rearrangement joins TRBV11-2 to TRBJ2-1, with D perhaps given as TRBD1 or TRBD2 (5 bases each). The CDR3 consists of 14 residues. Germline V CDR1 and CDR2: SGHAT, FQNNGV. Trimming stripped 1 base from V and 8 bases from J, with 12 bases between.

This clonotype was detected ten times or more. The chain couples TRBV29-1 to TRBJ2-3, with TRBD2 matching 12 bases. Germline lookup yields CDR1 SQVTM and CDR2 ANQGSEA. This CDR3 has 17 amino acids. V dropped 1 base and J dropped 2; count of bases not matched to a gene: 7. CDR3 in DNA: TGCAGCGTTGAAGGTCTAGCGGGGGGGTCGTTCACAGATACGCAGTATTTT. Translated: CSVEGLAGGSFTDTQYF.

The CDR3 region is CASSELGGRASGNEQFF. The DNA for the CDR3 is TGTGCCAGCAGTGAATTGGGGGGGAGGGCCTCGGGGAATGAGCAGTTCTTC. The rearrangement links TRBV25-1 to TRBJ2-1; 7 positions match TRBD2. This CDR3 has 17 residues. Germline V gene data show CDR1 as MGHDK and CDR2 as SYGVNS. V lost 1 base to trimming and J lost 7 bases; unmatched junction nucleotides: 13. Full variable domain (missing parts from reference TRBV25-1 and TRBJ2-1): EADIYQTPRYLVIGTGKKITLECSQTMGHDKMYWYQQDPGMELHLIHYSYGVNSTEKGDLSSESTVSRIRTEHFPLTLESARPSHTSQYLCASSELGGRASGNEQFFGPGTRLTVL.

The chain uses TRBV18 and TRBJ2-1; D may be TRBD1 (6 bases). Per germline, CDR1 KGHSH and CDR2 LQKENI. The CDR3 loop spans 15 amino acids. Trimming shortened V by 3 bases and J by 6 bases, and 15 bases separated the two germline ends. This CDR3 reads CASSPAQGSLNEQFF. The CDR3 nucleotides are TGTGCCAGCTCACCGGCACAGGGCTCACTCAATGAGCAGTTCTTC.

This chain links TRBV12-3 or TRBV12-4 with TRBJ2-4; TRBD1 aligns across 7 bases. The CDR3 has 13 amino acids. The ends lost 5 bases at V and 10 bases at J; junction bases unmatched: 8. CDR3 loop: CASSDLRGFIQYF. The CDR3 DNA follows: TGTGCCAGCAGTGACCTCAGGGGGTTTATTCAGTACTTC.

Only one count was recorded for this clonotype. Given a much more abundant clone one base away, this may be a read error. V is TRBV12-3 or TRBV12-4 and J is TRBJ2-1; D may be TRBD1 or TRBD2 (5 bases each). This CDR3 is built from 14 residues. The DNA for the CDR3 is TGTGCCAGCACTCCGTGGGGGACGGACAAAGAGCAGTTCTTC. Translated: CASTPWGTDKEQFF.

The J gene is TRBJ2-7, the V gene TRBV4-3, with D possibly being TRBD1 (5 bases). The CDR3 covers 15 residues. Trimming took off 5 bases at V and 5 bases at J, with 19 bases between the two ends. The germline gives CDR1 LGHNA, CDR2 YSLEER. The CDR3 region is CASSLRSSGIHEQYF. CDR3 bases: TGCGCCAGCAGCTTGAGAAGTTCAGGGATACACGAGCAGTACTTC.